These 7 T cell receptor beta chains were all obtained from the same sample, sequenced in a study of blood T cell repertoires in COVID-19. The protocol was immunoSEQ multiplex PCR, while the TCRdb copy is restricted to in-frame clones and leaves out a portion. The top ten clones hold 2% to 3% of a sample with about 260,000 clones, 80% to 90% of them seen once. Sample: peripheral blood. The receptors stem from a woman aged 45-59 years with acute or convalescent COVID-19.

The gene calls are TRBV9 and TRBJ2-7; 7 bases are shared with TRBD1. Losses at the gene ends were 5 bases for V and 3 bases for J; bases not matched to a gene: 5. The CDR3 is 13 residues long. Germline lookup yields CDR1 SGDLS and CDR2 YYNGEE. The CDR3 DNA reads TGTGCCAGCAGTCAGGCAGGGGGCTACGAGCAGTACTTC. Its protein product is CASSQAGGYEQYF.

The V and J genes are TRBV28 and TRBJ1-4; no definite D call. V lost 6 bases and J 5 bases, leaving 7 bases between the germline ends. Germline lookup yields CDR1 MDHEN and CDR2 SYDVKM. This CDR3 is built from 12 residues. The CDR3 DNA follows: TGTGCCAGCAGCCAGGTGAATGAAAAACTGTTTTTT. Translation: CASSQVNEKLFF.

The chain links TRBV7-6 to TRBJ2-1; 13 positions match TRBD2. Germline V gives CDR1 SGHVS, CDR2 FNYEAQ. V shed 4 bases, J shed 8 bases, and the junction held 8 bases outside the gene matches. The CDR3 is made up of 16 amino acids. Here the CDR3 DNA reads TGTGCCAGCAGCTCCGGACTAGCGGGAGTTGGTTATGAGCAGTTCTTC. Its translation is CASSSGLAGVGYEQFF.

The gene calls are TRBV27 and TRBJ1-6; maybe TRBD1 (6 bases). The V and J ends lost 7 bases and 10 bases respectively, with 14 bases between them. In germline, CDR1 is MNHEY, CDR2 SMNVEV (reference sequence). The CDR3 has 13 amino acids. The CDR3, as DNA: TGTGCCAGCACCTACAGGGTCGGATCACCCCTCCACTTT. Translation gives CASTYRVGSPLHF.

This rearrangement joins TRBV10-3 to TRBJ2-2, with 7 positions matching TRBD2. V was clipped by 2 bases and J by 1 base; unmatched bases: 4. The CDR3 length is 16 residues. The V gene's germline CDR1 is ENHRY and CDR2 SYGVKD. This CDR3 is CAISERREVNTGELFF. Written as DNA, the CDR3 is TGTGCCATCAGTGAGCGTCGGGAGGTGAACACCGGGGAGCTGTTTTTT.

The chain employs TRBV28 and TRBJ1-4; D gene uncertain. Trimming shortened V by 6 bases and J by 5 bases, and 13 bases separated the two germline ends. The germline CDR1 and CDR2 sequences are MDHEN and SYDVKM. The CDR3 runs to 14 residues. This CDR3 reads CASSSLPSNEKLFF. The DNA for the CDR3 is TGTGCCAGCAGCTCACTCCCCTCGAATGAAAAACTGTTTTTT. The full variable domain, completed using reference TRBV28 and TRBJ1-4, is DVKVTQSSRYLVKRTGEKVFLECVQDMDHENMFWYRQDPGLGLRLIYFSYDVKMKEKGDIPEGYSVSREKKERFSLILESASTNQTSMYLCASSSLPSNEKLFFGSGTQLSVL.

This sequence joins TRBV28 and TRBJ1-5; 9 bases map to TRBD1. V was pared by 5 bases and J by 6 bases, with 11 bases of the junction left unmatched. This CDR3 is built from 16 residues. CDR1 is MDHEN, CDR2 SYDVKM, per germline. The CDR3 sequence is CASSPLQQGAGQPQHF. The CDR3 nucleotides are TGTGCCAGCAGTCCTCTCCAACAGGGGGCGGGTCAGCCCCAGCATTTT.